A selection of T cell receptor beta chains follows, all from one sample in a study of cytomegalovirus exposure and HLA in healthy donors. Sequencing used immunoSEQ multiplex PCR; TCRdb keeps in-frame clones, though not all of them. Recorded for this sample: 50,000 to 80,000 clones. Sequenced: PBMCs. Receptors were obtained from a woman between 18 and 30 years old in good health and CMV-seronegative. The CDR3 runs from the conserved cysteine through the conserved F or W. Each record gives: J gene, V gene, clone size, CDR3 protein. Not all rows give a size; the values are once, few, many and, for expanded clones, a class.

>TRBJ2-1|TRBV27|-
CASRRGRDEQFF
>TRBJ1-1|TRBV9|-
CASSDQQGIYTEAFF
>TRBJ2-3|TRBV6-5|-
CASSQQGRRTDKQYF
>TRBJ2-7|TRBV4-1|-
CASSQDDSSYEQYF
>TRBJ1-4|TRBV9|-
CASSVDREFGKLFF
>TRBJ1-2|TRBV15|-
CATSRDGQGSDYGYTF
>TRBJ1-2|TRBV28|-
CASSPTQGNYGYTF
>TRBJ2-2|TRBV6-1|-
CASSEGRASWDTGELFF
>TRBJ1-4|TRBV19|-
CASSIGSEKLFF
>TRBJ2-2|TRBV7-6|-
CASRKGGGRELFF
>TRBJ2-2|TRBV29-1|-
CSVLNTGELFF
>TRBJ2-7|TRBV29-1|-
CSVYEGGSAYF
>TRBJ2-7|TRBV6-1|-
CASSEGTGLTYEQYF
>TRBJ2-3|TRBV5-1|-
CASSARTGRADTQYF
>TRBJ1-1|TRBV9|-
CASSVGGVNTEAFF
>TRBJ1-1|TRBV5-6|-
CASSFGTGGEAFF
>TRBJ2-1|TRBV30|medium-sized
CAWSVVAGGDNEQFF
>TRBJ2-5|TRBV7-2|-
CASSSQRGGETQYF
>TRBJ2-5|TRBV19|-
CASSFNIQETQYF
>TRBJ2-2|TRBV18|-
CASSGQLNTGELFF
>TRBJ1-2|TRBV7-2|-
CASSSARGGNYGYTF
>TRBJ2-1|TRBV29-1|-
CSVYGTGVNEQFF
>TRBJ1-2|TRBV6-1|-
CASSAPDRAGYGYTF
>TRBJ1-1|TRBV7-9|-
CASSQRDRDRGRLNTEAFF